A selection of T cell receptor beta chains follows, all from one sample in a study of early T cells in non-severe SARS-CoV-2 infection. TCRdb reanalysed the 5' RACE reads using MiXCR and keeps one entry per CDR3 protein. The data contain tens of thousands of distinct CDR3 sequences, over 8.5% of them singletons. Source material: whole blood. The receptors come from an adult who was a healthcare worker with PCR-confirmed SARS-CoV-2 infection or an uninfected control (not recorded which). The CDR3 runs from the conserved cysteine through the conserved F or W. The D gene is left open where the match is weak. Clone sizes are given selectively: once, few, many, or a class where the clone is expanded.

. | TRBJ1-1 | TRBV7-7 | many | 8 | TGTGCGAACACTGAAGCTTTCTTT | CANTEAFF
. | TRBJ2-7 | TRBV7-2 | medium-sized | 14 | TGTGCCAGCAGCCTGACCCGGGACGCCTACGAGCAGTACTTC | CASSLTRDAYEQYF
TRBD2 | TRBJ2-5 | TRBV7-2 | medium-sized | 14 | TGTGCCAGCAGCTCGATGCGGGGGGGCGAGACCCAGTACTTC | CASSSMRGGETQYF
. | TRBJ2-7 | TRBV5-5 | . | 15 | TGTGCCAGCAGCTTCCGCCAGGGACTTTGGGACGAGCAGTACTTC | CASSFRQGLWDEQYF
. | TRBJ2-1 | TRBV20-1 | . | 13 | TGCAGTGCAGTTACAGGCTCCTACAATGAGCAGTTCTTC | CSAVTGSYNEQFF
. | TRBJ2-1 | TRBV27 | many | 15 | TGTGCCAGCAGTTTCGCCAGGGCTGCCAGGGATGAGCAGTTCTTC | CASSFARAARDEQFF
. | TRBJ2-7 | TRBV11-2 | many | 15 | TGTGCCAGCAGCTTAGACAGGTTGGCCACCTACGAGCAGTACTTC | CASSLDRLATYEQYF
. | TRBJ1-1 | TRBV11-2 | many | 14 | TGTGCCAGCAGCTTACAAAGGGACTACGCTGAAGCTTTCTTT | CASSLQRDYAEAFF
. | TRBJ2-4 | TRBV23-1 | few | 15 | TGCGCCGGATACTCGGGGCTTACTGCCAAAAACATTCAGTACTTC | CAGYSGLTAKNIQYF
. | TRBJ1-5 | TRBV6-2/TRBV6-3 | many | 15 | TGTGCCAGCAGTTACAGGGGTCTCGGCAATCAGCCCCAGCATTTT | CASSYRGLGNQPQHF
TRBD1 | TRBJ2-2 | TRBV12-3/TRBV12-4 | many | 15 | TGTGCCAGCAGCGACAGGGGGACCAACACCGGGGAGCTGTTTTTT | CASSDRGTNTGELFF
TRBD2 | TRBJ2-1 | TRBV2 | few | 16 | TGTGCCAGCAGTGTAGAAGGACTAGGCTCCTACAATGAGCAGTTCTTC | CASSVEGLGSYNEQFF
TRBD1 | TRBJ2-7 | TRBV20-1 | many | 14 | TGCAGTGCTGGAAGGACAGGAGGCTCCTACGAGCAGTACTTC | CSAGRTGGSYEQYF
. | TRBJ1-2 | TRBV12-5 | . | 12 | TGTGCTAGTGGTTTGGAGGGCTATGGCTACACCTTC | CASGLEGYGYTF
. | TRBJ2-1 | TRBV6-2/TRBV6-3 | many | 12 | TGTGCCAGCACCGCCGATGGGGATGAGCAGTTCTTC | CASTADGDEQFF
. | TRBJ2-6 | TRBV12-3/TRBV12-4 | many | 17 | TGTGCCAGCAGTTTAACGGGGAACCCCTCTGGGGCCAACGTCCTGACTTTC | CASSLTGNPSGANVLTF
. | TRBJ1-5 | TRBV2 | . | 14 | TGTGCCAGCAGCGGGGGGACTGCATTTCAGCCCCAGCATTTT | CASSGGTAFQPQHF
. | TRBJ2-6 | TRBV5-1 | many | 16 | TGCGCCAGCAGCTTGGGGCAGGAGGCTGGGGCCAACGTCCTGACTTTC | CASSLGQEAGANVLTF
. | TRBJ2-3 | TRBV30 | few | 15 | TGTGCCTGGAGTGACCCCAGGCCCTCAAGGGAGACGCAGTATTTT | CAWSDPRPSRETQYF
. | TRBJ2-3 | TRBV15 | many | 14 | TGTGCCACCAGCATCGGGGGCGGGACAGATACGCAGTATTTT | CATSIGGGTDTQYF
TRBD1 | TRBJ2-1 | TRBV24-1 | many | 15 | TGTGCCACCAGTGACCACAGGGGAATCGACAATGAGCAGTTCTTC | CATSDHRGIDNEQFF
. | TRBJ2-5 | TRBV11-3 | many | 12 | TGTGCCAGCAGCTTATTTCAAGAGACCCAGTACTTC | CASSLFQETQYF
. | TRBJ2-3 | TRBV11-2 | . | 17 | TGTGCCAGCAGTCAGAGTGGGCTCCCACTTTCCACAGATACGCAGTATTTT | CASSQSGLPLSTDTQYF
TRBD1 | TRBJ2-7 | TRBV12-5 | many | 13 | TGTGCTAGTGGGGCTACAGGGGTCTACGAGCAGTACTTC | CASGATGVYEQYF
TRBD2 | TRBJ2-2 | TRBV6-2/TRBV6-3 | many | 21 | TGTGCCAGCAGTTACCCGGGACTAGCGGGGGGGCCGAAAGTTGACACCGGGGAGCTGTTTTTT | CASSYPGLAGGPKVDTGELFF
. | TRBJ1-6 | TRBV18 | many | 17 | TGTGCCAGCTCACAAGACGGACCAAGGGCTCTAAATTCACCCCTCCACTTT | CASSQDGPRALNSPLHF
. | TRBJ1-5 | TRBV5-5 | . | 15 | TGTGCCAGCAGCTTGGGAGGACGGAACAATCAGCCCCAGCATTTT | CASSLGGRNNQPQHF
. | TRBJ2-7 | TRBV7-2 | few | 12 | TGTGCCAGCAGCCCTACCAGGGGAGAGCAGTACTTC | CASSPTRGEQYF
. | TRBJ2-7 | TRBV28 | many | 14 | TGTGCCAGCAGTCTCCAGTCTATGGACTACGAGCAGTACTTC | CASSLQSMDYEQYF
. | TRBJ2-1 | TRBV20-1 | many | 13 | TGCAGTGCTTCCCGGAGAGGGGGCAATGAGCAGTTCTTC | CSASRRGGNEQFF
. | TRBJ1-1 | TRBV7-3 | medium-sized | 16 | TGTGCCAGCAGCTCAAAACCGGGCAGCATGAACACTGAAGCTTTCTTT | CASSSKPGSMNTEAFF
TRBD2 | TRBJ2-1 | TRBV28 | many | 15 | TGTGCCAGCAGTAGCGGGGGACTAGCGGGGGCTGAGCAGTTCTTC | CASSSGGLAGAEQFF
TRBD2 | TRBJ2-2 | TRBV7-3 | many | 19 | TGTGCCAGCAGCCCCCTTGGTCTAGCGGGGGGTAAGAACACCGGGGAGCTGTTTTTT | CASSPLGLAGGKNTGELFF
. | TRBJ1-1 | TRBV6-5 | . | 15 | TGTGCCAGCAGTTACCACCAGGGGATGAACACTGAAGCTTTCTTT | CASSYHQGMNTEAFF
. | TRBJ1-5 | TRBV7-2 | few | 13 | TGTGCCAGCAGCTTAGTGACCAATCAGCCCCAGCATTTT | CASSLVTNQPQHF
TRBD1 | TRBJ1-1 | TRBV20-1 | . | 13 | TGCAGTGCGCTGGGACAGGGGGCCGCTGAAGCTTTCTTT | CSALGQGAAEAFF
TRBD2 | TRBJ2-3 | TRBV7-3 | many | 16 | TGTGCCAGCAGCTTAATTCCGCGGGGGGCCACAGATACGCAGTATTTT | CASSLIPRGATDTQYF
TRBD1 | TRBJ2-7 | TRBV27 | many | 15 | TGTGCCAGCAGCGGTTTGGGACAGGGGGCCTACGAGCAGTACTTC | CASSGLGQGAYEQYF
. | TRBJ2-5 | TRBV11-2 | many | 14 | TGTGCCAGCAGCTTAGTAGGGTCCGAAGAGACCCAGTACTTC | CASSLVGSEETQYF
. | TRBJ1-1 | TRBV7-2 | many | 14 | TGTGCCAGCAGCTTAGTGGGGGGCTTGACTGAAGCTTTCTTT | CASSLVGGLTEAFF
. | TRBJ1-4 | TRBV21-1 | medium-sized | 17 | TGTGCCAGCAGCCATTTGACGGGTTTTCTTTCGGATGAAAAACTGTTTTTT | CASSHLTGFLSDEKLFF
. | TRBJ2-5 | TRBV5-1 | few | 17 | TGCGCCAGCAAACCGGACGTAGTTACAGGGATCCAAGAGACCCAGTACTTC | CASKPDVVTGIQETQYF
. | TRBJ2-3 | TRBV29-1 | many | 14 | TGCAGCGGAGGAGTAATAGGTAGCACAGATACGCAGTATTTT | CSGGVIGSTDTQYF
TRBD2 | TRBJ2-3 | TRBV7-2 | many | 19 | TGTGCCAGCAGCTTAGAGGCCGGGACTAGCGGGGGGGAAACAGATACGCAGTATTTT | CASSLEAGTSGGETDTQYF
. | TRBJ2-2 | TRBV7-6 | many | 14 | TGTGCCAGCTCCCCCTTGAGGGACCTCGGGGAGCTGTTTTTT | CASSPLRDLGELFF
. | TRBJ2-7 | TRBV29-1 | many | 10 | TGCAGCGTTGAAACAGGGAGGCAGTACTTC | CSVETGRQYF
. | TRBJ1-2 | TRBV27 | few | 13 | TGTGCCAGCAGTTTGGAGGGGTACTATGGCTACACCTTC | CASSLEGYYGYTF
TRBD2 | TRBJ2-5 | TRBV7-3 | many | 16 | TGTGCCAGCAGCTTAAGCGCGGGGGGGTACCAAGAGACCCAGTACTTC | CASSLSAGGYQETQYF
. | TRBJ2-5 | TRBV18 | many | 14 | TGTGCCAGCTCCCGGGGGGCAGCCATGGAGACCCAGTACTTC | CASSRGAAMETQYF
. | TRBJ2-2 | TRBV24-1 | few | 15 | TGTGCCACCAGTGCCGCTTGGACGAACACCGGGGAGCTGTTTTTT | CATSAAWTNTGELFF
. | TRBJ2-1 | TRBV3-1 | . | 16 | TGTGCCAGCAGCAGCTCTGGGGGAAGGGAGAGGGGTGAGCAGTTCTTC | CASSSSGGRERGEQFF
. | TRBJ2-7 | TRBV14 | few | 12 | TGTGCCAGCAGCCAGGCTTGGAGAGAGCAGTACTTC | CASSQAWREQYF
. | TRBJ2-3 | TRBV29-1 | . | 13 | TGCAGCGTTGAAAAAGGGATCCAAGATACGCAGTATTTT | CSVEKGIQDTQYF